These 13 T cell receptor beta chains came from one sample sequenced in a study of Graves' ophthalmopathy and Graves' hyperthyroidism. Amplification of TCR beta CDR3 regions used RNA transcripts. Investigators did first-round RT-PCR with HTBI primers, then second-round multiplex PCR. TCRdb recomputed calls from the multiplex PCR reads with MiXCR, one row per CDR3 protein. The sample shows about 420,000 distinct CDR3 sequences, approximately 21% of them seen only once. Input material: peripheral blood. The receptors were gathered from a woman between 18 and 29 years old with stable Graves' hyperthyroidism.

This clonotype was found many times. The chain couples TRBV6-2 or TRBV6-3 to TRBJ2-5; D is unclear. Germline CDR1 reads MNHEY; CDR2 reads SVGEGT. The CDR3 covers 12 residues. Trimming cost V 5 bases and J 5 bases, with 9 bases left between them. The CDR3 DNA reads TGTGCCAGCAGTCTTCCCTTGGAGACCCAGTACTTC. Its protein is CASSLPLETQYF.

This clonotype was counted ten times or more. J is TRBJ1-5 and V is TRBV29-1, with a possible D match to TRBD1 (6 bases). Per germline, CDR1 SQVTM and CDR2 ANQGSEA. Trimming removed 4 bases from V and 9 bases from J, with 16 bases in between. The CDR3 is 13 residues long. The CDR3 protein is CSVVPLTGPPQHF. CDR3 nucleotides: TGCAGCGTTGTCCCATTGACAGGCCCGCCCCAGCATTTT.

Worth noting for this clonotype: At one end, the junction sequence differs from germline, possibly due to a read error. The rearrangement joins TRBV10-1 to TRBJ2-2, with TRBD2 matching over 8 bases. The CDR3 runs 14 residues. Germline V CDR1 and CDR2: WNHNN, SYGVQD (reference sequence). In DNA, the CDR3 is TGCGCCAGCAGGAGACTAGCGAACACCGGGGGGCTGTTTTTT. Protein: CASRRLANTGGLFF.

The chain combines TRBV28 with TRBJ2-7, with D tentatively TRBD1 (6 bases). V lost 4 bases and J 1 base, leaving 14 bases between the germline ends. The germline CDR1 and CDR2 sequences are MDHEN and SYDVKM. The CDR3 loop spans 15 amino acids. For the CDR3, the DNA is TGTGCCAGCAGTTCCTGGACAGCGCTGTCCTACGAGCAGTACTTC. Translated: CASSSWTALSYEQYF.

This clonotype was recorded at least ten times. The CDR3 loop reads CASSPGIQPYEQYF. As DNA, the CDR3 is TGTGCCAGCAGTCCCGGGATTCAACCCTACGAGCAGTACTTC. This sequence joins TRBV6-2 or TRBV6-3 and TRBJ2-7; D might be TRBD2 (5 bases). V was trimmed by 5 bases and J by 2 bases, leaving 13 bases between them. Germline CDR1 is MNHEY and CDR2 is SVGEGT. The CDR3 is 14 amino acids.

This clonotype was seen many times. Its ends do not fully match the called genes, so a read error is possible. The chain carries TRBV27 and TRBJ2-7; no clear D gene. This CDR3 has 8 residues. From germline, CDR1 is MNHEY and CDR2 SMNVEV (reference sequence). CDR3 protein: CASSFDGF. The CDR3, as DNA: TGTGCCAGCAGTTTTGATGGTTTC.

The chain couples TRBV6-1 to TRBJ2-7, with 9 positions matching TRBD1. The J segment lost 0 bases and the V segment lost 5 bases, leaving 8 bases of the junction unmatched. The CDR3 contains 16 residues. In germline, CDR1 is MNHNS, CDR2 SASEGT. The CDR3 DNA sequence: TGTGCCAGCAGTCGGGACAGGGCGGATAGCTCCTACGAGCAGTACTTC. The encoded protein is CASSRDRADSSYEQYF.

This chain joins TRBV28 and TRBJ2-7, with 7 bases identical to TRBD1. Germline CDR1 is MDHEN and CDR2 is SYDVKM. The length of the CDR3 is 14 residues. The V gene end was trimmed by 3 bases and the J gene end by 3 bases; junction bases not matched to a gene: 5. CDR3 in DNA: TGTGCCAGCAGTTTTTCACAGGGGATCTACGAGCAGTACTTC. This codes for CASSFSQGIYEQYF.

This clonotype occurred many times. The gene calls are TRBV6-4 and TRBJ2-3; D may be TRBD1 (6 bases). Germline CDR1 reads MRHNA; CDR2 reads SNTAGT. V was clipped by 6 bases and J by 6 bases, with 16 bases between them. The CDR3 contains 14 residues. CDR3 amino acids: CASSSGVSSDTQYF. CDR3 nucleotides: TGTGCCAGCAGCTCAGGGGTTTCTTCGGATACGCAGTATTTT.

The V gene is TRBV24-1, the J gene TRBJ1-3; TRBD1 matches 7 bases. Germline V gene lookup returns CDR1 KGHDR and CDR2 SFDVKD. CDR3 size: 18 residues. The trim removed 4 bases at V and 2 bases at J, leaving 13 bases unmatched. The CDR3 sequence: CATSESGTATTPGNTIYF. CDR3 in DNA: TGTGCCACCAGTGAGTCCGGGACAGCCACCACCCCTGGAAACACCATATATTTT.

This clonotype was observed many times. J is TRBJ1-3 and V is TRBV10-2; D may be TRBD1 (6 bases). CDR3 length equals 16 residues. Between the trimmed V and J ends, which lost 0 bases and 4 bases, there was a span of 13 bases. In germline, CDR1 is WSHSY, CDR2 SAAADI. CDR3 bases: TGCGCCAGCAGTGAGTCCGGGGGCGGAAGAGGAAACACCATATATTTT. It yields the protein CASSESGGGRGNTIYF.

CDR3 amino acids: CASSGRGFGGRETQYF. The CDR3 nucleotides are TGTGCCAGCAGCGGAAGGGGTTTTGGGGGCCGGGAGACCCAGTACTTC. The rearrangement joins TRBV13 to TRBJ2-5, with TRBD1 as a possible D gene (6 bases). This CDR3 has 16 amino acids. Germline loops: CDR1 PRHDT, CDR2 FYEKMQ (reference sequence). V lost 5 bases to trimming and J lost 5 bases, with 21 bases between them.

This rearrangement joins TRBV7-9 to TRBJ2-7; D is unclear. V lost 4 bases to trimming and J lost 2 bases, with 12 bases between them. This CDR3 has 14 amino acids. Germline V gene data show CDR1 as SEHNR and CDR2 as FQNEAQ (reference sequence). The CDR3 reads CASSSGGNPYEQYF. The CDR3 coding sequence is TGTGCCAGCAGCTCGGGCGGAAACCCCTACGAGCAGTACTTC. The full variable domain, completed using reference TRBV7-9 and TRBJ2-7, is DTGVSQNPRHKITKRGQNVTFRCDPISEHNRLYWYRQTLGQGPEFLTYFQNEAQLEKSRLLSDRFSAERPKGSFSTLEIQRTEQGDSAMYLCASSSGGNPYEQYFGPGTRLTVT.